A single sample is the source of the 10 T cell receptor beta chains below, sequenced in a study of neurological immune-mediated disorders. TCRdb re-analysed the 5' RACE reads in MiXCR, keeping a single row per CDR3 protein. The sample lists about 60,000 distinct CDR3 sequences, around 4.2% occurring once. The sequenced sample was PBMCs. These receptors originate from a man in his forties or fifties with multiple sclerosis.

This chain links TRBV12-3 or TRBV12-4 with TRBJ1-2, with 7 bases fitting TRBD1. J was trimmed by 8 bases and V by 5 bases; bases with no gene match: 8. The length of the CDR3 is 13 residues. The CDR3 here is CASSPRGGRGYTF. The DNA for the CDR3 is TGTGCCAGCAGTCCCAGGGGGGGGCGCGGCTACACCTTC.

This clonotype rates as medium-sized. The J gene is TRBJ2-7, the V gene TRBV7-9; D uncertain. Germline loops: CDR1 SEHNR, CDR2 FQNEAQ (reference sequence). This CDR3 region has 13 residues. V was shortened by 2 bases and J by 5 bases, with 10 bases between the two germline ends. CDR3 bases: TGTGCCAGCAGCTTACCAAACAGAAACGAGCAGTACTTC. It yields the protein CASSLPNRNEQYF.

The table lists this clonotype with many counts. This rearrangement joins TRBV5-1 to TRBJ1-5; no reliable D call. V was pared by 0 bases and J by 4 bases, with 8 bases between. From germline, CDR1 is SGHRS and CDR2 YFSETQ. CDR3 size: 14 residues. The CDR3 DNA reads as TGCGCCAGCAGCTTGGATGGAGGGAATCAGCCCCAGCATTTT. This gives the protein CASSLDGGNQPQHF. The whole variable domain, filled in from reference TRBV5-1 and TRBJ1-5, reads KAGVTQTPRYLIKTRGQQVTLSCSPISGHRSVSWYQQTPGQGLQFLFEYFSETQRNKGNFPGRFSGRQFSNSRSEMNVSTLELGDSALYLCASSLDGGNQPQHFGDGTRLSIL.

This clonotype occurred a few times. The chain combines TRBV5-1 with TRBJ2-5, with a weak D call TRBD1 (6 bases). The CDR3 consists of 13 residues. V was trimmed by 6 bases and J by 3 bases, leaving 12 bases between them. CDR1 is SGHRS and CDR2 is YFSETQ in the germline V gene. CDR3 sequence: CASNWAGEETQYF. In DNA, the CDR3 is TGCGCCAGCAATTGGGCAGGGGAAGAGACCCAGTACTTC.

In its sample, this clonotype was seen many times. The J gene is TRBJ2-1, the V gene TRBV20-1; 10 bases are shared with TRBD1. With 3 bases clipped from V and 7 bases from J, the junction kept 9 bases outside the gene matches. Germline CDR1 is DFQATT and CDR2 is SNEGSKA (reference sequence). The CDR3 is made up of 15 amino acids. CDR3 residues: CSASDRGRAINEQFF. As DNA, the CDR3 is TGCAGTGCTAGCGACAGGGGGCGAGCGATAAATGAGCAGTTCTTC.

At least ten counts were recorded for this clonotype. The chain has TRBV20-1 and TRBJ2-3; 8 nucleotides match TRBD2. Germline-derived CDR1 and CDR2 are DFQATT and SNEGSKA (reference sequence). With 4 bases clipped from V and 2 bases from J, the junction kept 2 bases outside the gene matches. CDR3 length equals 13 residues. CDR3 sequence: CSATREVTDTQYF. CDR3 coding DNA: TGCAGTGCTACGCGGGAGGTCACAGATACGCAGTATTTT.

This clonotype was counted ten times or more. This sequence joins TRBV6-2 or TRBV6-3 and TRBJ2-3, with D possibly matching TRBD2 (6 bases). V was trimmed by 6 bases and J by 5 bases, leaving 18 bases between them. Per the germline V gene, CDR1 is MNHEY and CDR2 is SVGEGT. The CDR3 is 15 amino acids. The CDR3 is CASRRNPGDLDTQYF. The CDR3 coding sequence is TGTGCCAGCAGAAGAAATCCGGGGGATTTAGATACGCAGTATTTT.

This clonotype was observed a handful of times. The chain uses TRBV5-1 and TRBJ2-4; perhaps D is TRBD1 or TRBD2 (6 bases each). The CDR3 extends over 15 amino acids. In germline, CDR1 is SGHRS, CDR2 YFSETQ. V was pared by 0 bases and J by 7 bases, with 14 bases between. CDR3: CASSLALGGGNIQYF. DNA for the CDR3: TGCGCCAGCAGCTTGGCCCTGGGGGGCGGGAACATTCAGTACTTC.

This clonotype was seen many times. The V call is TRBV4-2, the J call TRBJ2-7; 7 bases map to TRBD1. The trim removed 1 base at V and 7 bases at J, leaving 4 bases unmatched. This CDR3 is 13 amino acids long. Germline CDR1 and CDR2: LGHNA and YNFKEQ. Written as DNA, the CDR3 is TGTGCCAGCAGCCAAGGGGCAGGGGGAGAGCAGTACTTC. It translates to CASSQGAGGEQYF.

This clonotype was observed many times. The V and J genes are TRBV7-8 and TRBJ1-5, with TRBD1 matching over 7 bases. CDR3 length: 16 amino acids. V trimming: 3 bases; J trimming: 5 bases; junction bases outside the gene matches: 10. Germline-derived CDR1 and CDR2 are SGHVS and FQNEAQ. This CDR3 is CASSFLHRGGDQPQHF. Written as DNA, the CDR3 is TGTGCCAGCAGCTTCCTGCACAGGGGAGGAGATCAGCCCCAGCATTTT.